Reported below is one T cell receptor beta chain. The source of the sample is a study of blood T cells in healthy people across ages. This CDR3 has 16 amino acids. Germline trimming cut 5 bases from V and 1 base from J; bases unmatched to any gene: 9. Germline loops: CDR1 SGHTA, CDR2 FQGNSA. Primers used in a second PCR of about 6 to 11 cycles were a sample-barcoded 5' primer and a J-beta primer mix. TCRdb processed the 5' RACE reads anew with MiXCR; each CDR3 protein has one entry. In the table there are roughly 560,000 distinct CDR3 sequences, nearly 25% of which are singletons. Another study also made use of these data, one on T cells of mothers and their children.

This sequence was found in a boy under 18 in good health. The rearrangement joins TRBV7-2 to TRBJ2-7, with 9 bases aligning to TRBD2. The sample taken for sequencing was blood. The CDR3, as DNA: TGTGCCAGCAGCCTCATAAGACTAGCGGCTTCCTACGAGCAGTACTTC. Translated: CASSLIRLAASYEQYF.